This entry features one T cell receptor beta chain sequence. Its antigen remains undetermined. It has no much larger one-base neighbor in the sample; base qualities were not kept. The data were taken from a study of cytomegalovirus exposure and HLA in healthy donors (TCRdb year 2017). Looking at the study overall: In an earlier analysis of 550 to 750 of the donors, 276 Gb of sequence data and about 110 million unique TCR beta sequences from approximately 180 million T cells were reported. Using immunosequencing, the study profiled T cell repertoires from around 670 subjects and related those repertoires to cytomegalovirus serostatus. An earlier analysis of several hundred of the donors applied high-throughput TCR beta sequencing to assess whether each TCR beta V gene segment acted as functional or pseudogenic. Genome-wide SNP genotypes for about three fifths of the 666 donors were used in a later genetic analysis, which treated that subset as a discovery cohort. Every repertoire in the discovery cohort had been generated on one and the same sequencing platform. Along with the roughly 700-subject first cohort, a separate validation cohort of 120 different subjects was used. Typing coverage differed by locus: A, B, C, DRB1 and DQB1 were typed in about 629-630 donors, DQA1 in about 510, DPA1 in roughly 590, and DPB1 in just under 480. In a later analysis, previously published TCR beta repertoires from 550 to 700 donors were re-analyzed and high-resolution HLA genotyping was added so that TCR occurrence patterns could be studied. Roughly 300 gigabases of sequencing data and around 85 million unique TCR sequences made up an early release that covered several hundred HLA-typed donors. Donor age, sex, ethnicity and CMV serostatus were collected together with the repertoire data. Among the roughly 380 genotyped donors, under 90% belonged to the genetic ancestry cluster associated with self-reported Caucasian donors. Five DR-DQ haplotypes were treated as single units for association and clustering because of strong linkage in the cohort. The aim of the study was to test whether cataloging public T cell receptors could identify signatures of past pathogen exposure. The later analysis used no new phenotypic data to find candidate immune exposures, relying instead on TCR beta sequences and their occurrence across donors. HLA typing covered class I and class II loci at four-digit resolution. On average, 235,054 unique TCR beta nucleotide sequences were sequenced per donor among fewer than 500 genotyped donors of the cohort, with roughly 18% of those sequences being non-productive. The study combined high-throughput TCR immunosequencing, statistical association of individual TCRs with disease status, and machine learning to predict cytomegalovirus infection status. The research as a whole found: CMV serostatus was the only immune exposure information available for the cohort. A further reported finding was that TCR beta sequences accurately predicted the HLA-A and HLA-B alleles for most subjects in the first cohort. The 87-base-pair reads could not distinguish some IMGT-functional V segments, including TRBV6-2 and TRBV6-3, so those segments were excluded. Because counts were too low, 15 to 20 rarely observed V segments, including chromosome 9 orphons, were excluded from the earlier analysis of several hundred of the donors. A later analysis found that TCR association rates varied across HLA loci, with DRB1 alleles showing the most associated TCRs and HLA-C alleles the fewest. This cohort had only TCR beta chains sequenced, and the lack of alpha or paired-chain data limited which features could be detected. In a later genetic analysis, a missense DCLRE1C variant was associated with V-gene and J-gene trimming of TCR beta chains, and the association was replicated in an independent cohort. According to a later analysis, most CMV-associated TCR beta chains appeared to be HLA-restricted, and the HLA associations seemed to be driven largely by CMV exposure. At a false discovery rate of 0.05, a later analysis linked under 20,000 TCR beta sequences to specific HLA alleles. Linkage disequilibrium might explain the correlated functional status among segregating V segments, but an unknown experimental factor could not be excluded. Most TCR sequences were seen in very few donors, while some public TCRs were found in many individuals. Sequencing depth was assumed to be roughly uniform across donors in the presence/absence analyses, though that assumption may not hold. In a later analysis, several top co-occurrence clusters were reported to appear linked to parvovirus B19, influenza, CMV and Epstein-Barr virus. HLA typing was unavailable for some donors at each locus, so association tests used only the typed subset. In the study, approximately 150 TCR beta chains were listed as associated with cytomegalovirus. The authors suggested that the approach could potentially be generalized to other disease states and immunological phenotypes. A few of the identified cytomegalovirus-associated TCR beta chains were confirmed in vitro to be specific for cytomegalovirus antigens. In a later analysis, HLA-associated TCR beta chains showed more clonal expansion and lower generation probabilities than non-associated chains that were equally common. The classifier was reported to diagnose cytomegalovirus status with high specificity and sensitivity in both the original cohort and the validation cohort. The sequencing pipeline was judged likely to have produced a cluster of highly shared sequence variants as a technical artifact. According to a later genetic analysis, donors in an Asian-associated ancestry cluster had fewer N-insertions in productive TCRs than the approximately 700-donor mean. When HLA alleles, especially DR and DQ, strongly co-occurred, attributing TCR associations to individual alleles was difficult. In an earlier analysis of approximately 590 of the donors, most TCR beta V segments appeared in productive rearrangements about 87% or about 30% of the time, broadly matching IMGT annotations.

Measured from the cysteine to the phenylalanine, the CDR3 is 14 residues long. Of the read, only the CDR3 DNA is kept; its 42 bases are in frame from base 1. V is cut back by 5 bases and J by 11 bases, with 14 bases in the junction unmatched. Sequences ENHRY (CDR1) and SYGVKD (CDR2) are obtained from the germline V gene. The cohort comprised 710 or so healthy bone marrow donors. At the time of sampling, every cohort member was nominally healthy, though immune exposures that went unrecorded were likely present. The donor was CMV seronegative and belonged to the group of around 350 seronegative cohort members. Every donor gave a peripheral blood sample, and the peripheral blood mononuclear cells from that sample were used for TCR beta sequencing. The Qiagen DNeasy Blood Extraction Kit was used to extract genomic DNA from the blood cell samples. Library creation used the immunoSEQ multiplex PCR assay. The multiplex PCR relied on a mix of 60 forward primers for TCR Vbeta segments and 13 reverse primers for TCR Jbeta segments. The CDR3 region of rearranged TCR beta genes was amplified from genomic DNA with a multiplex PCR assay. The amplified TCR beta libraries were sequenced on the Illumina HiSeq System as 87-base-pair reads. As for the original processing: In a later analysis, around 80 million unique TCR beta chains were counted across the roughly 610 repertoires, and roughly 10 million of these chains were shared by at least two donors. A nearest-neighbor algorithm error-corrected the raw reads and collapsed the reads into unique sequences, merging closely related sequences to remove PCR and sequencing errors. V, D and J gene segments were assigned by aligning CDR3 sequences to IMGT reference sequences. For a sequence to be retained, a match of at least six nucleotides was required to both a V gene segment and a J gene segment. Rearrangements were called productive when the CDR3 lacked stop codons and stayed in frame with V and J; all others were non-productive. Following IMGT convention, CDR3 was defined as the stretch from the second conserved V-encoded cysteine to the conserved J-encoded phenylalanine. The earlier analysis of 587 of the donors excluded any sequence lacking an unambiguous match to a single V gene segment. An earlier analysis of a few hundred of the donors called V segments functional above 56.7% productive rearrangements and segregating when the between-donor standard deviation exceeded 5%. A statistical classification framework was built to diagnose cytomegalovirus status from the catalog of TCR beta chain sequences. V and J gene assignment, in a later analysis, came from comparing TCR nucleotide sequences with IMGT/GENE-DB human TR gene sequences. Using the TCRdist pipeline, a later analysis assigned CDR3 sequences along with most-parsimonious VDJ recombination scenarios. A later analysis defined each TCR beta chain by its CDR3 amino acid sequence plus V-gene family, and excluded reads lacking a unique V-gene family. In a later analysis, a few hundred highly shared, low-generation-probability nucleotide sequences were removed to address suspected cross-contamination and a sequencing artifact. A later analysis calculated a clonal expansion index for each public chain from normalized within-repertoire ranks of inferred template counts. In a later analysis, generation probabilities were computed with a VDJ recombination model fitted to out-of-frame rearrangements, and the resulting probabilities were checked against IGoR. In a later analysis, TCR-TCR, TCR-HLA and TCR-CMV co-occurrence was scored with hypergeometric tests, and a repertoire-size bias correction was applied to TCR pairs. In a later analysis, false discovery rates were estimated by permuting HLA or CMV assignments 20 times. In a later analysis, co-occurring TCRs were grouped using DBSCAN, with TCRdist sequence similarity added in when clustering inside HLA-allele-positive subsets. For co-occurrence clustering, repertoires with fewer than 30,000 or more than 120,000 public chains were excluded, along with about five repertoires with anomalous nucleotide sharing. TCRdb re-hosts the immuneACCESS table, in-frame sequences only. Its copies lack some clones; in the studies checked, an unresolved V gene accounts for under half of them, and the cause for the rest is not known. V, J and clone size derive from that table, while D and trimming were established from the DNA sequence. The sample has approximately 140,000 clones on record, about 75% of them singletons. The leading ten clones occupy about 3.5% of the sample.

The source material was PBMCs. The receptor was isolated from a man aged 40-55 years in good health and CMV-seronegative. The V and J segments used are TRBV10-3 and TRBJ1-1; a stretch of 7 junction bases matches TRBD1. The CDR3 sequence is CAISFTGEYGEAFF. Read as DNA, the sequence is TGTGCCATCAGTTTTACAGGGGAGTACGGTGAGGCTTTCTTT.